Listed below are T cell receptor beta chains from one sample, sequenced in a study of cytomegalovirus exposure and HLA in healthy donors. Generated by immunoSEQ multiplex PCR, the TCRdb table keeps only in-frame clones and is missing some. The table records a few hundred thousand clones, approximately 80% of them present only once. Sequenced material: PBMCs. The receptors originated from a woman aged 55-69 years in good health and CMV-seropositive. CDR3s include the opening cysteine and the closing phenylalanine or tryptophan. Fields, in order: V gene, CDR3 protein.

>TRBV10-3
CAVRGTSGTSYNEQFF
>TRBV7-9
CASSLRSSGSSYNEQFF
>TRBV15
CATSRGRLAGVTGELFF
>TRBV5-4
CASSLVNRANTEAFF
>TRBV28
CASSYPGTSGNTIYF
>TRBV4-1
CASSPLGQSYEQYF
>TRBV6-5
CASSRTGTHNEQFF
>TRBV19
CASSIRQGPSYGYTF
>TRBV5-4
CASSPDWDTEAFF
>TRBV7-2
CASSLGKGRPLYEQYF
>TRBV5-1
CASSNNGWDSYTEAFF
>TRBV11-2
CASSLGLAGGGELFF
>TRBV9
CASSVGQGDGNTIYF
>TRBV4-2
CASSQGTGPYEQYF
>TRBV10-3
CAAGGLKQYF
>TRBV7-3
CASSEGTVANYGYTF
>TRBV5-4
CASSLNRASEQYF
>TRBV25-1
CASSLPGQNTEAFF
>TRBV19
CASSRQDSNQPQHF
>TRBV27
CASSFSLGTSGRHTDTQYF
>TRBV27
CASSSLRDRASQPQHF
>TRBV6-5
CASRRTGAATEKLFF
>TRBV15
CATSRSRGDGYTF
>TRBV27
CASRETGRGPNEKLFF
>TRBV6-5
CASSYSSGRAYEQYF
>TRBV7-9
CASSEDPTEAFF
>TRBV5-1
CASSLMGGSYEQYF
>TRBV5-1
CASSLGEGLNTEAFF
>TRBV6-1
CASSRLAGLVDEQYF
>TRBV7-6
CASTLIPQFLAGIYNEQFF
>TRBV5-4
CASSLRGNTEAFF
>TRBV2
CATGGETGELFF
>TRBV6-5
CASSAAGARYEQYF
>TRBV2
CASSVQESVYGYTF
>TRBV7-2
CASSLAGTGVIETQYF
>TRBV19
CASTDRWNTEAFF
>TRBV5-6
CASSLNRNSYEQYF
>TRBV19
CASMGASGLDNEQFF
>TRBV9
CASSSYWSSGNTIYF
>TRBV7-6
CASSPTSGSAYNEQFF
>TRBV19
CASSPTATNEKLFF